This TCR beta chain stems from a study of CD4 T cells in relation to SARS-CoV-2 and coronaviruses. Study details: Negative control cultures got HIV-1 Nef peptides or no peptide. The HLA restriction of the shared crossreactive spike epitopes was mapped. Broader study findings: Pre-pandemic and post-infection samples never came from the same donor.

Measured with immunoSEQ multiplex PCR; TCRdb has only the in-frame clones, and not every one. The sample gives approximately 18,000 clones, roughly 80% of which show up once; about a quarter is in the top ten. As for this clone: Its antigen is not known.

Before the COVID-19 pandemic, during about 2011-2019, CD4+ T cells were taken from unexposed donors. After 10 to 11 days of culture, CD4+ T cells were isolated. Fresh IL-2 medium replaced half the medium on days 3 and 7. CDR1 is MNHEY, CDR2 SVGAGI, per germline. Trimming shortened V by 6 bases and J by 6 bases, and 21 bases separated the two germline ends. The length of the CDR3 is 15 residues. This TCR came from a human donor in good health. Sequenced input: CD4+ T cells from PBMCs, cultured in vitro. V usage is TRBV6-5 and J usage is TRBJ2-7, with a tentative D call TRBD2 (6 bases). CDR3 coding DNA: TGTGCCAGCAGGAATCCGGGACTCAGGACCTCCGAGCAGTACTTC. It codes for CASRNPGLRTSEQYF.